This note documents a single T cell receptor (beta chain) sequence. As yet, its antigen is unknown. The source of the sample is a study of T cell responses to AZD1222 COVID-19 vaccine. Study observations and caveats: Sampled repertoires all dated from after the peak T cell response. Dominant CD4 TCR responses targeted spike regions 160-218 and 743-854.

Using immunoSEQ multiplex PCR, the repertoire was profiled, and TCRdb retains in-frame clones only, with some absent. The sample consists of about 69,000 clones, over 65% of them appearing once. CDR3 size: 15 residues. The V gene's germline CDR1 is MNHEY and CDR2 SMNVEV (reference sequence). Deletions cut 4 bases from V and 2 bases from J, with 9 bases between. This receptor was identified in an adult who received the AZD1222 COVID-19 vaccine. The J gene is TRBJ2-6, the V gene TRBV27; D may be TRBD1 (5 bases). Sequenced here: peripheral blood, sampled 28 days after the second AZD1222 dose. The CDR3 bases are TGTGCCAGCAGTTATCAGGGTGCTGGGGCCAACGTCCTGACTTTC. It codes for CASSYQGAGANVLTF.